This entry describes one TCR beta chain. These data originate in a study of control samples from healthy donors and cancer patients. Sequencing used immunoSEQ multiplex PCR; TCRdb keeps in-frame clones, though not all of them. The repertoire has about 220,000 clones, around 94% of them found once; the top ten carry roughly 1.6%. Material: blood. This TCR came from a man in his fifties or sixties in good health.

This CDR3 reads CATSDLPGDRDVGRTDTQYF. CDR3 sequence (DNA): TGTGCCACCAGTGATTTGCCGGGGGATCGAGATGTCGGTCGCACAGATACGCAGTATTTT. The J gene is TRBJ2-3, the V gene TRBV24-1, with TRBD2 as a possible D gene (6 bases). Germline CDR1 reads KGHDR; CDR2 reads SFDVKD. The length of the CDR3 is 20 residues. V lost 0 bases, J lost 1 base, and 22 bases lay in between.